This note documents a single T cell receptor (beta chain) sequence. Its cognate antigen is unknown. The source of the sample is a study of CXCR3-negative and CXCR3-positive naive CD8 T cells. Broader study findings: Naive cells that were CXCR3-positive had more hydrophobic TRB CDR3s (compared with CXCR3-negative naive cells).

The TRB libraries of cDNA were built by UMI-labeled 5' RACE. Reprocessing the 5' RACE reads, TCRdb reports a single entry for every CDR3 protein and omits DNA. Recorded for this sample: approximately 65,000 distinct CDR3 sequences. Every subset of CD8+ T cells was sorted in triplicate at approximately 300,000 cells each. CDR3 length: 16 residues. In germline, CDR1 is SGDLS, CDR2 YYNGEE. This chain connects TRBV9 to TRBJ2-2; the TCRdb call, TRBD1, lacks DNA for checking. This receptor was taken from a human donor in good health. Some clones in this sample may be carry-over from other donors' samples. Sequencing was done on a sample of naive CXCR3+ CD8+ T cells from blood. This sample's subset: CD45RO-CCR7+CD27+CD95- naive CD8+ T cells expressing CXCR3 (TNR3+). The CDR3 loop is CASSARTGENTGELFF.